A single T cell receptor (beta chain) is shown here with its context. The CDR3 loop spans 16 amino acids. The V gene's germline CDR1 is MGHRA and CDR2 YSYEKL. V shed 2 bases and J 2 bases; nucleotides not matched to a gene: 5. This sample is drawn from a study of blood T cell repertoires in COVID-19. Overall study: The cDNA or gDNA used as material had been derived from T cells, B-cell-depleted T cells, or PBMCs.

The authors' processing: The assay estimated nucleated cells by amplifying reference gene primers. Clones were sequenced by immunoSEQ multiplex PCR, and TCRdb holds only the in-frame ones, with some missing. That table is the source of V, J and clone size, and D and trimming were worked out from the DNA. This table holds approximately 110,000 clones, less than 85% found once. The chain has TRBV4-1 and TRBJ2-5; 10 bases align to TRBD2. This clonotype originated in a human donor in a cohort sampled during active or convalescent COVID-19. Input material: peripheral blood. The CDR3 region is CASSQLSSGGQETQYF. CDR3 nucleotide sequence: TGCGCCAGCAGCCAATTATCTAGCGGGGGTCAAGAGACCCAGTACTTC.